A selection of T cell receptor beta chains follows, all from one sample in a study of CXCR3-negative and CXCR3-positive naive CD8 T cells. TCRdb reworked the 5' RACE reads into one entry per CDR3 protein, no DNA. Recorded here are about 130,000 distinct CDR3 sequences; the top ten clones represent around 0.54%. Material for sequencing was naive CXCR3+ CD8+ T cells from blood. These receptors were collected from a human donor in good health. Some clones in this sample may be carry-over from other donors' samples. Both conserved end residues are part of each CDR3.

J gene: TRBJ2-3; V gene: TRBV28; CDR3 protein: CASIRTWLGTDTQYF
J gene: TRBJ2-2; V gene: TRBV12-3/TRBV12-4; CDR3 protein: CASSFDRENTGELFF
J gene: TRBJ2-7; V gene: TRBV28; CDR3 protein: CASSLTGSSYEHYF
J gene: TRBJ1-2; V gene: TRBV29-1; CDR3 protein: CSDRGGVYGYTF
J gene: TRBJ2-1; V gene: TRBV29-1; CDR3 protein: CSGRVMTREQFF
J gene: TRBJ2-7; V gene: TRBV7-9; CDR3 protein: CASSLGQGVIYEQYF
J gene: TRBJ2-3; V gene: TRBV19; CDR3 protein: CASSIGLFDTQYF
J gene: TRBJ2-5; V gene: TRBV23-1; CDR3 protein: CASSRQRSCQTQYF
J gene: TRBJ2-2; V gene: TRBV7-6; CDR3 protein: CASSFSPRSTGELFF
J gene: TRBJ2-5; V gene: TRBV29-1; CDR3 protein: CSVEPGITLQETQYF
J gene: TRBJ2-1; V gene: TRBV29-1; CDR3 protein: CSVVGQINEQFF
J gene: TRBJ2-2; V gene: TRBV29-1; CDR3 protein: CSVPKGAGELFF
J gene: TRBJ2-2; V gene: TRBV7-8; CDR3 protein: CASSLVFGNTGELFF
J gene: TRBJ2-1; V gene: TRBV29-1; CDR3 protein: CSAVTGIGYNEQFF
J gene: TRBJ2-1; V gene: TRBV7-9; CDR3 protein: CASSFLAGEYEQFF
J gene: TRBJ1-4; V gene: TRBV15; CDR3 protein: CATSRDRGTFF
J gene: TRBJ1-2; V gene: TRBV7-2; CDR3 protein: CASSLGETADYGYTF
J gene: TRBJ2-5; V gene: TRBV29-1; CDR3 protein: CSVEGMRGGPGETQYF
J gene: TRBJ2-7; V gene: TRBV5-5; CDR3 protein: CASSLVGVYEQYF
J gene: TRBJ1-3; V gene: TRBV29-1; CDR3 protein: CSVEEYAGRYGNTIYF
J gene: TRBJ2-7; V gene: TRBV4-2; CDR3 protein: CASSQGAQAVPSYEQYF
J gene: TRBJ2-7; V gene: TRBV12-3/TRBV12-4; CDR3 protein: CASSNGGLYEQYF
J gene: TRBJ2-6; V gene: TRBV28; CDR3 protein: CASSLFGYSGANVLTF
J gene: TRBJ2-5; V gene: TRBV29-1; CDR3 protein: CSALIPAPWLETQYF
J gene: TRBJ2-7; V gene: TRBV28; CDR3 protein: CASSFGLAATYEQYF